The clone carrying this T cell receptor (beta chain) was observed a few times. The antigen is undetermined. The PCR employed 60 Vbeta primers together with 13 Jbeta primers. Generated by immunoSEQ multiplex PCR, the TCRdb table keeps only in-frame clones and is missing some. The table includes 100,000 to 150,000 clones, around 84% detected once. The entry originates in a study of cytomegalovirus exposure and HLA in healthy donors. Regarding the study as a whole: In vitro experiments confirmed that three CMV-associated chains were specific for CMV antigens.

The receptor's source is a middle-aged woman in good health and CMV-seronegative. Sequenced material: PBMCs.

This CDR3 reads CASSSPGLYYGYTF. The CDR3 DNA follows: TGTGCCAGCAGCTCACCTGGGCTTTACTATGGCTACACCTTC. The rearrangement uses TRBV7-8 and TRBJ1-2; D remains ambiguous. V was pared by 4 bases and J by 3 bases, with 12 bases between. Looked up from germline, CDR1 is SGHVS and CDR2 is FQNEAQ. The CDR3 is made up of 14 amino acids.